The next 5 T cell receptor beta chains were all read from a single sample in a study of identifying expanded T cells in peripheral blood. Some clones are missing from TCRdb's copy, which holds only in-frame ones; the method was immunoSEQ multiplex PCR. Of around 63,000 clones listed, approximately 87% are singletons. Sequencing was performed on blood. Receptors originate from a person aged 18 to 75 in good health.

The rearrangement uses TRBV5-4 and TRBJ2-7, with D unresolved. Per germline, CDR1 SGHNT and CDR2 YYREEE (reference sequence). The CDR3 spans 14 residues. V dropped 4 bases and J dropped 3 bases, with 14 bases sitting between them. The CDR3 nucleotides read TGTGCCAGCAGCCAGAATGGACGGTTCTACGAGCAGTACTTC. As protein: CASSQNGRFYEQYF.

The V and J genes are TRBV7-3 and TRBJ2-3; unclear D gene. CDR3 length: 14 amino acids. V lost 2 bases and J lost 2, with 8 bases in between. From germline, CDR1 is SGHTA and CDR2 FQGTGA. In DNA form, the CDR3 reads TGTGCCAGCAGCTTATCGAGCCTCACAGATACGCAGTATTTT. This sequence encodes CASSLSSLTDTQYF.

This clone appeared a single time. The rearrangement uses TRBV5-1 and TRBJ1-2, with D unresolved. The CDR3 runs 13 residues. The germline CDR1 and CDR2 sequences are SGHRS and YFSETQ. V gave up 0 bases and J gave up 0 bases, with 3 bases separating them. This CDR3 is CASSLGANYGYTF. In nucleotides, the CDR3 is TGCGCCAGCAGCTTGGGGGCTAACTATGGCTACACCTTC.

The chain is built from TRBV2 and TRBJ2-3; 7 positions agree with TRBD2. The CDR3 has 15 amino acids. CDR1 and CDR2 from the germline V gene are SNHLY and FYNNEI. V was clipped by 3 bases and J by 4 bases; unmatched bases: 7. The DNA for the CDR3 is TGTGCCAGCAGTGACGGCGGGAGAGAGGCAGATACGCAGTATTTT. Residues: CASSDGGREADTQYF.

The J gene is TRBJ1-6, the V gene TRBV27; the D gene is possibly TRBD1 (5 bases). The CDR3 is 15 amino acids. Trimming took off 3 bases at V and 9 bases at J, with 15 bases between the two ends. The V gene's germline CDR1 is MNHEY and CDR2 SMNVEV (reference sequence). CDR3 sequence reads: CASSFGDLVGSPLHF. CDR3 nucleotide sequence: TGTGCCAGCAGTTTTGGGGACCTCGTCGGTTCACCCCTCCACTTT.